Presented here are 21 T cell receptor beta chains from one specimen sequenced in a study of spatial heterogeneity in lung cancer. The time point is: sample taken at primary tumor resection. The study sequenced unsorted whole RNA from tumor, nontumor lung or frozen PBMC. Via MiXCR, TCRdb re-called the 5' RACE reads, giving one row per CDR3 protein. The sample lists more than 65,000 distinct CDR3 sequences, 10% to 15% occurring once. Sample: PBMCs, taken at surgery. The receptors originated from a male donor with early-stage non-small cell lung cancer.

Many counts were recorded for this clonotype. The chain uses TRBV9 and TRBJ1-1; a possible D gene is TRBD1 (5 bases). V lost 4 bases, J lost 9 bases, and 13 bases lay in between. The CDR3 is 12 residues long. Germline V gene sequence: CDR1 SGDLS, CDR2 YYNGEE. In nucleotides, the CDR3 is TGTGCCAGCAGCTCGGCGGAGGGGAAAGCTTTCTTT. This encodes CASSSAEGKAFF.

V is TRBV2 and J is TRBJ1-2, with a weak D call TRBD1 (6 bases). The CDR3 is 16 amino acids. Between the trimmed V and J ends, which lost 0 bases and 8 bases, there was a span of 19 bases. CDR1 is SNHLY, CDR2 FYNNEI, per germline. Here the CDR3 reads CASSEARRGGGGGYTF. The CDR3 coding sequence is TGTGCCAGCAGTGAAGCCCGCCGTGGCGGGGGCGGAGGCTACACCTTC. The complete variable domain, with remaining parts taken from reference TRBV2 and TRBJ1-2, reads EPEVTQTPSHQVTQMGQEVILRCVPISNHLYFYWYRQILGQKVEFLVSFYNNEISEKSEIFDDQFSVERPDGSNFTLKIRSTKLEDSAMYFCASSEARRGGGGGYTFGSGTRLTVV.

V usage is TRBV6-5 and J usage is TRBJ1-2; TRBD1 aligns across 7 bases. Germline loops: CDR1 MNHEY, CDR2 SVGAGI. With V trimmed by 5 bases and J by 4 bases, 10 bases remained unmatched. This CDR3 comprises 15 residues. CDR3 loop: CASSNQQGMGYGYTF. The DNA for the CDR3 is TGTGCCAGCAGTAATCAACAGGGGATGGGCTATGGCTACACCTTC.

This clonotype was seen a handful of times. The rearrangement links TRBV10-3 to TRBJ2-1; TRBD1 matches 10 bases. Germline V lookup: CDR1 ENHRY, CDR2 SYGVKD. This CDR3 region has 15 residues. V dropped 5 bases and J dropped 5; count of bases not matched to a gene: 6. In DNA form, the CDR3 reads TGTGCCATCAGTTTGACAGGGGGCTCGAACAATGAGCAGTTCTTC. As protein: CAISLTGGSNNEQFF.

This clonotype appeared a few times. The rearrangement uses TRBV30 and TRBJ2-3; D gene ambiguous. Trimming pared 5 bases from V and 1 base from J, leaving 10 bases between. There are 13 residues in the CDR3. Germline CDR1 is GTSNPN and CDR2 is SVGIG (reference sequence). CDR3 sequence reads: CAWSWVGTDTQYF. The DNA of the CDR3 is TGTGCCTGGTCATGGGTGGGCACAGATACGCAGTATTTT.

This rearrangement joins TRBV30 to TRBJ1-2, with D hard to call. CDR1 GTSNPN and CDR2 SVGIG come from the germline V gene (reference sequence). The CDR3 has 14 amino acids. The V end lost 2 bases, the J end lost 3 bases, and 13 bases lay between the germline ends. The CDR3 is CAWSHDPWDYGYTF. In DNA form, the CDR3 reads TGTGCCTGGAGTCATGATCCTTGGGACTATGGCTACACCTTC.

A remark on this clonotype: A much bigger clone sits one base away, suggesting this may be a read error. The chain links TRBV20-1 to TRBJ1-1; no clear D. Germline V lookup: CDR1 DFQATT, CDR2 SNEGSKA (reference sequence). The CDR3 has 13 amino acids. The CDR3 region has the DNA TGCAGTGCTAGTGAGGAGATGAACACTGAAGCTTACTTT. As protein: CSASEEMNTEAYF.

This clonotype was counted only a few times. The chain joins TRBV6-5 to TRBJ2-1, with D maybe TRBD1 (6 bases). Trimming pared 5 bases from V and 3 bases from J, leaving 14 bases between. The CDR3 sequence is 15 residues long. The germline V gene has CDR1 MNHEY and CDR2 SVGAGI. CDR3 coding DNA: TGTGCCAGCAGTCACGGGACAACCATCTACAATGAGCAGTTCTTC. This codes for CASSHGTTIYNEQFF.

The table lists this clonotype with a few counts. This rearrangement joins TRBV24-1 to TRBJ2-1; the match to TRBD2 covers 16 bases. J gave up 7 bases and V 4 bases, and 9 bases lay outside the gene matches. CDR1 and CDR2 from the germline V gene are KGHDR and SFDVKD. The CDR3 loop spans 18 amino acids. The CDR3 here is CATSDPVGTSGGGNEQFF. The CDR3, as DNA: TGTGCCACCAGTGACCCCGTTGGGACTAGCGGGGGGGGTAATGAGCAGTTCTTC.

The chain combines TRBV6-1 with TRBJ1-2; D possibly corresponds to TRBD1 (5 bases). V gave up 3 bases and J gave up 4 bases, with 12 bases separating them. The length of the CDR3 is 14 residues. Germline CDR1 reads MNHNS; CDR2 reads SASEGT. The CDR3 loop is CASSEGGPSYGYTF. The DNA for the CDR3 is TGTGCCAGCAGTGAGGGGGGACCCAGCTATGGCTACACCTTC.

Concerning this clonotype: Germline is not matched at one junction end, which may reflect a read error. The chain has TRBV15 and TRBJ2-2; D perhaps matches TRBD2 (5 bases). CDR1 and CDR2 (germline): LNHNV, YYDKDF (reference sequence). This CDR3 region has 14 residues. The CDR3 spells CATAPSWNTGEQFF. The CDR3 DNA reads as TGTGCCACCGCCCCAAGCTGGAACACCGGGGAGCAGTTTTTT.

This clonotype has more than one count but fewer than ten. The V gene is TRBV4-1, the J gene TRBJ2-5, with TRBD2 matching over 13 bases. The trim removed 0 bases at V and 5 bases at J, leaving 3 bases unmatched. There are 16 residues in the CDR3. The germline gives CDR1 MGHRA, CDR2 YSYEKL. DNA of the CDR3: TGCGCCAGCAGCCAAGATGGACTAGCGGGAGTGGAGACCCAGTACTTC. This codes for CASSQDGLAGVETQYF.

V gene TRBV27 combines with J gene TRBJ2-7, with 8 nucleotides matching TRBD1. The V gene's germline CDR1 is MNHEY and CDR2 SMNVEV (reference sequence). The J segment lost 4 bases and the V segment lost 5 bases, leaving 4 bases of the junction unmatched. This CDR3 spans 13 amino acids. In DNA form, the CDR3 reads TGTGCCAGCAGTCGGAGGACAGGGTACGAGCAGTACTTC. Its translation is CASSRRTGYEQYF.

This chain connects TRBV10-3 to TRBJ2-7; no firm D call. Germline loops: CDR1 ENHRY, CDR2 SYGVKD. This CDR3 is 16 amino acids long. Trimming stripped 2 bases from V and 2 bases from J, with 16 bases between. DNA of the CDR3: TGTGCCATCAGTGAGCAAGGGAACGGTAGGACCTACGAGCAGTACTTC. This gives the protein CAISEQGNGRTYEQYF.

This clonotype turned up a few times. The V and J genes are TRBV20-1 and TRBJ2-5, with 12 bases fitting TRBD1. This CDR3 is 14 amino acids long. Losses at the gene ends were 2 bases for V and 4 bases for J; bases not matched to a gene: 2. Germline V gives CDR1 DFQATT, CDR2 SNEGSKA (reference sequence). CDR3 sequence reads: CSARSGQGAETQYF. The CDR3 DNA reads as TGCAGTGCTAGATCGGGACAGGGGGCAGAGACCCAGTACTTC.

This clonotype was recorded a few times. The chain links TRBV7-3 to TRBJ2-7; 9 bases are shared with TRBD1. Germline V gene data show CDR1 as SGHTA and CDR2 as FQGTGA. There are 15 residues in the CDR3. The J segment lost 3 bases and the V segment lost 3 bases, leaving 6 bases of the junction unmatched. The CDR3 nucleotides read TGTGCCAGCAGCTTCTTCCCGGGACAGGGCTACGAGCAGTACTTC. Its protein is CASSFFPGQGYEQYF. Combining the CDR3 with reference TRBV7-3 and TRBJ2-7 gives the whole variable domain GAGVSQTPSNKVTEKGKYVELRCDPISGHTALYWYRQSLGQGPEFLIYFQGTGAADDSGLPNDRFFAVRPEGSVSTLKIQRTERGDSAVYLCASSFFPGQGYEQYFGPGTRLTVT.

As DNA, the CDR3 is TGTGCCAGCAGTCATCCCCGACAGGGAAGGGATCAGCCCCAGCATTTT. Its translation: CASSHPRQGRDQPQHF. This chain links TRBV6-6 with TRBJ1-5; TRBD1 matches 7 bases. The CDR3 sequence is 16 residues long. The trim removed 5 bases at V and 5 bases at J, leaving 12 bases unmatched. From germline, CDR1 is MNHNY and CDR2 SVGAGI (reference sequence).

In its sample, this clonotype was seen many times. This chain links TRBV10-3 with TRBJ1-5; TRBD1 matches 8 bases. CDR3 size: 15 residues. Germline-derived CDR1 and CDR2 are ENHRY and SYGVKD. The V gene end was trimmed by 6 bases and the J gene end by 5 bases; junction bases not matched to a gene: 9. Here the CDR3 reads CAISDGQGGDQPQHF. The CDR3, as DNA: TGTGCCATCAGCGACGGACAGGGAGGGGATCAGCCCCAGCATTTT.

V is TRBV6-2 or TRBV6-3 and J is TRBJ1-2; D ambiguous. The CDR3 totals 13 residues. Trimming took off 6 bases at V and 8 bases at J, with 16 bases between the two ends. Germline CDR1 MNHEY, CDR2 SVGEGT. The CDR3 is CASSPSTIGGYTF. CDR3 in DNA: TGTGCCAGCAGCCCTTCTACGATAGGAGGCTACACCTTC.

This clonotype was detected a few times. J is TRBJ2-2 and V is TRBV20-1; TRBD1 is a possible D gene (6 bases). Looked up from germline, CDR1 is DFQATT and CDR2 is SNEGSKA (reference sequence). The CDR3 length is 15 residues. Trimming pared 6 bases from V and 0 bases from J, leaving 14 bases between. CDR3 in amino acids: CSARNRTANTGELFF. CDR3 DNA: TGCAGTGCGAGGAATAGGACAGCGAACACCGGGGAGCTGTTTTTT.

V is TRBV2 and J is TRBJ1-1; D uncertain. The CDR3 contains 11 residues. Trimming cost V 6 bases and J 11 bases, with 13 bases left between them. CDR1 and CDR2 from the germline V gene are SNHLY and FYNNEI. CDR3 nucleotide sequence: TGTGCCAGCAGGAGGGAGGATCCGGCTTTCTTT. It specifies CASRREDPAFF.